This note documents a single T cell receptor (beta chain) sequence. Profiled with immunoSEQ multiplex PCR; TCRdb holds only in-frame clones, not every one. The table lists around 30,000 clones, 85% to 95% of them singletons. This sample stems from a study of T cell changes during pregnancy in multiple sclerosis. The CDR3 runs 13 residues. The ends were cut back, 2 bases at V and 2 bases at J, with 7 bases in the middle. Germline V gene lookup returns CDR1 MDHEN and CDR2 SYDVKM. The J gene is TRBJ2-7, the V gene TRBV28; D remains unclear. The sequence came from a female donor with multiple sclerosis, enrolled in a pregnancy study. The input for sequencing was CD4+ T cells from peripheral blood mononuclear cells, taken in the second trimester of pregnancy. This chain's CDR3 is CASSLTQTYEQYF. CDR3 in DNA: TGTGCCAGCAGTTTAACCCAGACCTACGAGCAGTACTTC.